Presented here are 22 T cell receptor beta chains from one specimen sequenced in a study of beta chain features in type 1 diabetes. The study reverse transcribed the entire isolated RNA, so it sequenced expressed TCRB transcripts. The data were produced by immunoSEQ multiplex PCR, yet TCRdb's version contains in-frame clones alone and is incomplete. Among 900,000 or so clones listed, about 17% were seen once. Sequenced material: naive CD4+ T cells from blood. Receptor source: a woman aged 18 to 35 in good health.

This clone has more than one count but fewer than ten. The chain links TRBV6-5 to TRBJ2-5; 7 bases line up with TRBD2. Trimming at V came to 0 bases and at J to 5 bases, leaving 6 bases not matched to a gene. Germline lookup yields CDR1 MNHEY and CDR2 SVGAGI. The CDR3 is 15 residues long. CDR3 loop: CASSYSASGGETQYF. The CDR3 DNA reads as TGTGCCAGCAGTTACTCGGCTAGCGGAGGGGAGACCCAGTACTTC.

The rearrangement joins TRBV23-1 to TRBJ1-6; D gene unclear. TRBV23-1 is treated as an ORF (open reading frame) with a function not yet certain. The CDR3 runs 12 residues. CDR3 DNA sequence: TGCGCGTGCCAGGCTTTAGCTTCACCCCTCCACTTT. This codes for CACQALASPLHF.

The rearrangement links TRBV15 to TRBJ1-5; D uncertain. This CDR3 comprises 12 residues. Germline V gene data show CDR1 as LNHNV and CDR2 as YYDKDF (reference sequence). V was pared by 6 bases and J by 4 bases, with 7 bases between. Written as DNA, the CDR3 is TGTGCCACCAGGGGGTTAAATCAGCCCCAGCATTTT. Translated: CATRGLNQPQHF.

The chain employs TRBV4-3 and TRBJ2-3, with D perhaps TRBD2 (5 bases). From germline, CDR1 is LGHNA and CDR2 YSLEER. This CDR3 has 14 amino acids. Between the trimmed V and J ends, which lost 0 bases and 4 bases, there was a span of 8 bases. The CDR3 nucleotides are TGCGCCAGCAGCCAAGAGGCGGGCCCAGATACGCAGTATTTT. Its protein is CASSQEAGPDTQYF.

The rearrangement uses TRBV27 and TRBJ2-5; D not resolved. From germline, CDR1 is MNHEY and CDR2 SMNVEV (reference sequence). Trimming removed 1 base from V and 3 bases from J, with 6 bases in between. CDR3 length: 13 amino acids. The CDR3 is CASSLYWKETQYF. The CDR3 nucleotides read TGTGCCAGCAGTTTATACTGGAAAGAGACCCAGTACTTC.

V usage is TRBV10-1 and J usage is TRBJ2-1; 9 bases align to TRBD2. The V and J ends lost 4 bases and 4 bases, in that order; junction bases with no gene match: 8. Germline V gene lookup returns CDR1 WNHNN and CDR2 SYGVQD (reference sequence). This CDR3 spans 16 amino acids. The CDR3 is CASSGSSGRIYNEQFF. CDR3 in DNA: TGCGCCAGCAGTGGATCCAGCGGGAGGATATACAATGAGCAGTTCTTC.

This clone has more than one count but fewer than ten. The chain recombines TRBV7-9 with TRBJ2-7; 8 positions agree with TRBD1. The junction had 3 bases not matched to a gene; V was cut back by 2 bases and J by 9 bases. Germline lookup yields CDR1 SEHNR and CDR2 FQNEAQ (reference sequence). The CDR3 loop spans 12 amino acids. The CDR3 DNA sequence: TGTGCCAGCAGCTTAAGTGACAGGGGGCAGTACTTC. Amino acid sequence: CASSLSDRGQYF. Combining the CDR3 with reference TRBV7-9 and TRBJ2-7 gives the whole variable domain DTGVSQNPRHKITKRGQNVTFRCDPISEHNRLYWYRQTLGQGPEFLTYFQNEAQLEKSRLLSDRFSAERPKGSFSTLEIQRTEQGDSAMYLCASSLSDRGQYFGPGTRLTVT.

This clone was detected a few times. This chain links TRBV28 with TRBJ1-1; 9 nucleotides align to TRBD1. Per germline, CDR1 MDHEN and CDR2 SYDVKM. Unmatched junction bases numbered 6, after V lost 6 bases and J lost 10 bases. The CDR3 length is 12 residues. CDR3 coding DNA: TGTGCCAGCAGCACAGGGACAGGGAGAGCTTTCTTT. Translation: CASSTGTGRAFF.

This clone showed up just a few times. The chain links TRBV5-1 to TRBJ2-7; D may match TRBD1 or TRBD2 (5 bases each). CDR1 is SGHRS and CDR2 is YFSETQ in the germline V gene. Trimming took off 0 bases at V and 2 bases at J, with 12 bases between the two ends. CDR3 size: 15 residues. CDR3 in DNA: TGCGCCAGCAGCTTGGTGGGACGTCACACCTACGAGCAGTACTTC. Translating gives CASSLVGRHTYEQYF.

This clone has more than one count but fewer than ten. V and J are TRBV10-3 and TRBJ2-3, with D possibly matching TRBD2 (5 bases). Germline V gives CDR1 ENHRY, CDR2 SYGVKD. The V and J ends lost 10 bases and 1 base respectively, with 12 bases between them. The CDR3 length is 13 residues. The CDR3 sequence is CATGLEGTDTQYF. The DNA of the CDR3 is TGTGCCACCGGGCTGGAGGGCACAGATACGCAGTATTTT.

The CDR3 DNA reads TGTGCCACCAGCAGAGATCGGAGTCAAGCTCAATGGCGTGGCTACACCTTC. Amino acids: CATSRDRSQAQWRGYTF. This chain joins TRBV15 and TRBJ1-2; D uncertain. Between the trimmed V and J ends, which lost 0 bases and 7 bases, there was a span of 21 bases. Germline CDR1 and CDR2: LNHNV and YYDKDF (reference sequence). The length of the CDR3 is 17 residues.

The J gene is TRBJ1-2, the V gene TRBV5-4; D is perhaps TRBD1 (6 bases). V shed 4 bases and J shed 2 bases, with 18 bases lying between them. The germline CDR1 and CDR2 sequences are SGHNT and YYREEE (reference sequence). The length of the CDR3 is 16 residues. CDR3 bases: TGTGCCAGCAGCCCCGTTACCACAGGGACCAACTATGGCTACACCTTC. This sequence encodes CASSPVTTGTNYGYTF. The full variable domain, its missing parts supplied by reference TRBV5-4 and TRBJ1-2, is ETGVTQSPTHLIKTRGQQVTLRCSSQSGHNTVSWYQQALGQGPQFIFQYYREEENGRGNFPPRFSGLQFPNYSSELNVNALELDDSALYLCASSPVTTGTNYGYTFGSGTRLTVV.

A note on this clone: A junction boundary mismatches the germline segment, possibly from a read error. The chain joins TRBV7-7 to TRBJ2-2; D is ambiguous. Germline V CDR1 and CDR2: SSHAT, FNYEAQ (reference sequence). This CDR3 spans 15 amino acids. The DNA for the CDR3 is TGTGCTAGCAGCTTAGGTCTCGGAGACACCGGGGAGCTGTTTTTT. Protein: CASSLGLGDTGELFF.

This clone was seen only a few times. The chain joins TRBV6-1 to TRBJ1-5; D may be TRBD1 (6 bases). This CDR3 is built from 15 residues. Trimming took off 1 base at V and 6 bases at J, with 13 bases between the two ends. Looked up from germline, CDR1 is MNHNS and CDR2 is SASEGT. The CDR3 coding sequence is TGTGCCAGCAGTGAAGAACAGGGAGGGGGTCAGCCCCAGCATTTT. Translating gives CASSEEQGGGQPQHF.

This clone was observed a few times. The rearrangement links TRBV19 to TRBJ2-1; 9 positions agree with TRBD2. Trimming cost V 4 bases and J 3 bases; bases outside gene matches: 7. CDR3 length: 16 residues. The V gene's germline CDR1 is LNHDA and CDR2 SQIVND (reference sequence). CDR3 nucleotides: TGTGCCAGTAGTACCCCCCGAGCGGGAGGCTACAATGAGCAGTTCTTC. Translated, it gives CASSTPRAGGYNEQFF.

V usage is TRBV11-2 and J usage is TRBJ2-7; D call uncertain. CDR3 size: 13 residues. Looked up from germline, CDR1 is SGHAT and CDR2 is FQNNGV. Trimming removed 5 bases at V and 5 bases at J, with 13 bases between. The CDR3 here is CASSPHPRNEQYF. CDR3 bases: TGTGCCAGCAGCCCTCACCCTAGAAACGAGCAGTACTTC.

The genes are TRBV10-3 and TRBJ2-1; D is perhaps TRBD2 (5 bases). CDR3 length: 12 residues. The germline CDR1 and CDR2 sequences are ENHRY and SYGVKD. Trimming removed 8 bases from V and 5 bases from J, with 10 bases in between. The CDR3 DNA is TGTGCCATCGCTGGAGCGGACAATGAGCAGTTCTTC. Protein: CAIAGADNEQFF.

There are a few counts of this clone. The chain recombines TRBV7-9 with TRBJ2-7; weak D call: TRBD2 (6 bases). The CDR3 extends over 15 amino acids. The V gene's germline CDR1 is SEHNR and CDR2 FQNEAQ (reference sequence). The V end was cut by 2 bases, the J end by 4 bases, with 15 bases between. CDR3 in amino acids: CASSLLRDSPYEQYF. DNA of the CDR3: TGTGCCAGCAGCTTACTGCGGGATTCTCCTTACGAGCAGTACTTC.

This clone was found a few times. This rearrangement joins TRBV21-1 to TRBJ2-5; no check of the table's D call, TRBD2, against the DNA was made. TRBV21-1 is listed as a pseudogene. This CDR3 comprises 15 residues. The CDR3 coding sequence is TGTGCCAGCAGCTTCAGGACTAGCGGGAGTGAGACCCAGTACTTC. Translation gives CASSFRTSGSETQYF.

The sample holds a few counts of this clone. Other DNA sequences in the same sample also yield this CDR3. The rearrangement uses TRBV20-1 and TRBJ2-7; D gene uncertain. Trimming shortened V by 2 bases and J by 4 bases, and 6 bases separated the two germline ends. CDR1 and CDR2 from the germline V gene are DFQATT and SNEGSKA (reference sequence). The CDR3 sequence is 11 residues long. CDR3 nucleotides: TGCAGTGCTAGATTGGGGTACGAGCAGTACTTC. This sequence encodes CSARLGYEQYF.

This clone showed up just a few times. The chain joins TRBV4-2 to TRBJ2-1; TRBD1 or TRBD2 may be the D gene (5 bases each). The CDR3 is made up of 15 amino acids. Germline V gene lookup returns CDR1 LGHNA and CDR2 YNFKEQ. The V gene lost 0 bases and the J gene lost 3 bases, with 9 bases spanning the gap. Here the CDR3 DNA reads TGTGCCAGCAGCCAAGATGAGGGGAACTACAATGAGCAGTTCTTC. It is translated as CASSQDEGNYNEQFF.

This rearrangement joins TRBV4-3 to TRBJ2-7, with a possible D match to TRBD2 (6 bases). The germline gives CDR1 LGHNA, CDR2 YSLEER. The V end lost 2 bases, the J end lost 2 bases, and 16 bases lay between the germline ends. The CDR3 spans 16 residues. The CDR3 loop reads CASSQFTGTATYEQYF. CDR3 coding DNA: TGCGCCAGCAGCCAATTCACCGGGACTGCCACCTACGAGCAGTACTTC.